These 5 T cell receptor beta chains were sequenced from one sample in a study of shared clonotypes between healthy human individuals. Profiling relied on immunoSEQ multiplex PCR, and the TCRdb table lists in-frame clones only, not all of them. The profile shows about 680,000 clones, approximately 73% of them singletons. Sequenced input: memory CD4+ T cells sorted from blood. Subset of the sample: CD45RA-negative fraction. The receptors were gathered from a woman aged 25 to 39 in good health.

The J gene is TRBJ2-5, the V gene TRBV5-1, with 7 bases identical to TRBD2. Germline V CDR1 and CDR2: SGHRS, YFSETQ. The ends lost 5 bases at V and 2 bases at J; junction bases unmatched: 6. The CDR3 runs 14 residues. This chain's CDR3 is CASRSGLTQETQYF. Written as DNA, the CDR3 is TGCGCCAGCAGATCGGGACTAACGCAAGAGACCCAGTACTTC.

The chain employs TRBV5-1 and TRBJ2-2; 9 bases are shared with TRBD2. Per germline, CDR1 SGHRS and CDR2 YFSETQ. The CDR3 totals 15 residues. The V gene end was trimmed by 4 bases and the J gene end by 7 bases; junction bases not matched to a gene: 8. The CDR3 loop is CASSTLAGEGGELFF. DNA of the CDR3: TGCGCCAGCAGCACCTTAGCGGGAGAAGGCGGGGAGCTGTTTTTT.

This rearrangement joins TRBV7-3 to TRBJ2-2; weak D call: TRBD2 (5 bases). This CDR3 spans 13 amino acids. Trimming stripped 5 bases from V and 7 bases from J, with 11 bases between. The germline V gene encodes CDR1 SGHTA and CDR2 FQGTGA. This CDR3 reads CASSPLEGGELFF. For the CDR3, the DNA is TGTGCCAGCAGCCCCCTAGAGGGCGGGGAGCTGTTTTTT.

The chain is built from TRBV7-3 and TRBJ2-2, with 9 bases matching TRBD1. Trimming removed 5 bases from V and 6 bases from J; junction bases left unmatched: 4. This CDR3 has 14 amino acids. CDR1 is SGHTA, CDR2 FQGTGA, per germline. CDR3 coding DNA: TGTGCCAGCAGCAGGGGACAGGGTTCCGGGGAGCTGTTTTTT. It specifies CASSRGQGSGELFF.

This clone was observed a few times. The identical CDR3 is also encoded by other nucleotide sequences in the sample. This chain uses TRBV29-1 with TRBJ1-1; 9 bases map to TRBD1. The ends lost 3 bases at V and 3 bases at J; junction bases unmatched: 5. This CDR3 region has 14 residues. CDR1 is SQVTM and CDR2 is ANQGSEA in the germline V gene. CDR3 sequence reads: CSVEGDRGDTEAFF. The CDR3 DNA reads as TGCAGCGTTGAGGGAGACAGGGGGGACACTGAAGCTTTCTTT. The variable domain in full, with the rest retrieved from reference TRBV29-1 and TRBJ1-1, is SAVISQKPSRDICQRGTSLTIQCQVDSQVTMMFWYRQQPGQSLTLIATANQGSEATYESGFVIDKFPISRPNLTFSTLTVSNMSPEDSSIYLCSVEGDRGDTEAFFGQGTRLTVV.